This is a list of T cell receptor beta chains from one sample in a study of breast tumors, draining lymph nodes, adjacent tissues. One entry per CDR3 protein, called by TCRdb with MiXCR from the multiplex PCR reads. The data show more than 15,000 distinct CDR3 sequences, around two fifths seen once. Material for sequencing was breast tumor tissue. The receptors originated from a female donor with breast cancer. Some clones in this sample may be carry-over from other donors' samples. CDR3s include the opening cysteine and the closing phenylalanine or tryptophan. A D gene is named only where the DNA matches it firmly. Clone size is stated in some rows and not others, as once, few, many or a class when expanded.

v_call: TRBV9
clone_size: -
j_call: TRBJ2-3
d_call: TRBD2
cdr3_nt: TGTGCCAGCAGCGCTAGGACTAGCGGCACAGATACGCAGTATTTT
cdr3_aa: CASSARTSGTDTQYF

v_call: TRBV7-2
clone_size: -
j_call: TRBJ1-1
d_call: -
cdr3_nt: TGTGCCAGCAGCTTAGGGCAGCATAACACTGAAGCTTTCTTT
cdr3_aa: CASSLGQHNTEAFF

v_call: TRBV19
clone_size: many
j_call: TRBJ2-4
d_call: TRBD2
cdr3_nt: TGTGCCAGTAGTCCGGGACTAGCGGACGCCAAAAACATTCAGTACTTC
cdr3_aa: CASSPGLADAKNIQYF

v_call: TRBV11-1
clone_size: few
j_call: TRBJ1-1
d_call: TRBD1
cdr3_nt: TGTGCCAGCAGCTTTCACAGGGGGAACACTGAAGCTTTCTTT
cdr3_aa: CASSFHRGNTEAFF

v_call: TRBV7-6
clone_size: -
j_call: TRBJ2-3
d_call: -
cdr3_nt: TGTGCCAGCAGCCAATCTCCCGGGAGTGTTGTAGATACGCAGTATTTT
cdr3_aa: CASSQSPGSVVDTQYF

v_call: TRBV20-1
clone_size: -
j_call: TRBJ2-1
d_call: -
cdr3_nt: TGCGGTCCTCTCCCCGTGGGGCGGGAATACAATGAGCAGTTCTTC
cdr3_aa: CGPLPVGREYNEQFF

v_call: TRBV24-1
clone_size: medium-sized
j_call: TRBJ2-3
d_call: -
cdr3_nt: TGTGCCACCAGTGGAGAGGGGGGGCGCATACGGAGAGATACGCAGTATTTT
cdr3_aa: CATSGEGGRIRRDTQYF

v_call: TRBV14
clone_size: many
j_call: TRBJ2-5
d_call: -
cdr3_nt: TGTGCCAGCAGCCTATCCAGGTGGGGAGAGACCCAGTCCTTC
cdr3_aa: CASSLSRWGETQSF

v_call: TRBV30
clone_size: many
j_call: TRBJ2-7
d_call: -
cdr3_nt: TGTGCCTGGAGTCGGGATCCGGGAAAGCAGTACTTC
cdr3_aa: CAWSRDPGKQYF

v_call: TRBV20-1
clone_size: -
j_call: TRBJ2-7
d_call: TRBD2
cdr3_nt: TGCAGTGCATACCGGACTAGCGGGGCCTTGGGCTACGAGCAGTACTTC
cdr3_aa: CSAYRTSGALGYEQYF

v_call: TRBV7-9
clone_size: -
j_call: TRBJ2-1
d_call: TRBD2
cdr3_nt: TGTGCCAGCGGCTTAGTGGGACTAGCGGGAGATGGGGGTCATGAGCAGTTCTTC
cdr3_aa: CASGLVGLAGDGGHEQFF

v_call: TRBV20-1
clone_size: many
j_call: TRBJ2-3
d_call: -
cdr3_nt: TGCAGTGCACAACATAGCGTCAGCACAGATACGCAGTATTTT
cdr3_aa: CSAQHSVSTDTQYF